This TCR beta chain was found in a study of human T cells and chemical hapten exposure. Across the whole study: Upper inner arm skin measuring approximately 2 cm by approximately 2 cm received 2% DPC for sensitization. The upper back received 0.01% DPC by patch testing, with results read at 6 days. Notes on the study in general: TCRs at high frequency, those above 1 in 1000, did not change with DPC sensitization.

The sample's time point: patch test 3, about 24 weeks after DPC sensitization. As for treatment: therapeutic diphenylcyclopropenone sensitization with weekly scalp DPC. The authors' processing: TCR counts had a median of approximately 96,000 per sample and spanned about 23,224 to 690,600. TCRdb re-derived calls from the RACE reads in MiXCR, one entry per CDR3 protein. Clone size and V and J calls follow TCRdb, not the original study. The data contain over 75,000 distinct CDR3 sequences, about a tenth of them singletons. This clonotype showed up many times. Its antigen remains unknown. CDR3 length: 16 amino acids. V was clipped by 6 bases and J by 7 bases; unmatched bases: 15. Per germline, CDR1 DFQATT and CDR2 SNEGSKA (reference sequence).

The material sequenced was whole blood, taken in connection with sensitization to the hapten diphenylcyclopropenone (DPC). The TCR sequence derives from a woman aged 25 to 39 with alopecia areata. Some clones in this sample may be carry-over from other donors' samples. This rearrangement joins TRBV20-1 to TRBJ2-1, with TRBD2 identical over 10 bases. CDR3 sequence (DNA): TGCAGTGCCACAAACCCTAGCGGGAGCTTAGGAAATGAGCAGTTCTTC. Encoded protein: CSATNPSGSLGNEQFF.